These T cell receptor beta chains were read from a single sample in a study of cytomegalovirus exposure and HLA in healthy donors. Some clones are missing from TCRdb's copy, which holds only in-frame ones; the method was immunoSEQ multiplex PCR. Among 150,000 to 200,000 clones listed, over 65% were seen once. What was sequenced was PBMCs. These receptors were obtained from a man in his 60s in good health and CMV-seronegative. Each CDR3 is given with its conserved first and last residue. D genes are given only for firm matches. Not all rows give a size; the values are once, few, many and, for expanded clones, a class.

cdr3_aa cdr3_nt clone_size j_call v_call d_call
CASSLGGAEETQYF TGTGCCAGCAGCTTGGGAGGAGCGGAAGAGACCCAGTACTTC - TRBJ2-5 TRBV5-4 -
CASSPTGNYNEQFF TGTGCCAGCAGTCCGACAGGGAACTACAATGAGCAGTTCTTC once TRBJ2-1 TRBV6-5 TRBD1
CASSQSRGPNTGELFF TGTGCCAGCAGCCAGTCAAGGGGCCCGAACACCGGGGAGCTGTTTTTT - TRBJ2-2 TRBV4-2 -
CASILGGGTEAFF TGTGCCAGCATCCTAGGGGGGGGAACTGAAGCTTTCTTT few TRBJ1-1 TRBV5-4 -
CASTPVRTGELFF TGTGCCAGTACTCCGGTTCGGACCGGGGAGCTGTTTTTT - TRBJ2-2 TRBV27 -
CALSITSGRFDEQFF TGTGCCTTGTCCATCACTAGCGGGAGGTTCGATGAGCAGTTCTTC - TRBJ2-1 TRBV30 TRBD2
CASGEGAGKLFF TGCGCCAGCGGGGAAGGGGCCGGAAAACTGTTTTTT - TRBJ1-4 TRBV5-1 -
CASRAGFMNTEAFF TGTGCCAGCAGGGCAGGGTTCATGAACACTGAAGCTTTCTTT few TRBJ1-1 TRBV6-1 -
CASSLGKGAGANVLTF TGTGCCAGCAGTTTAGGGAAGGGGGCTGGGGCCAACGTCCTGACTTTC - TRBJ2-6 TRBV27 -
CASSLGAGQPQHF TGTGCCAGCAGCTTGGGTGCGGGTCAGCCCCAGCATTTT - TRBJ1-5 TRBV7-9 -
CASSQNRGSNYGYTF TGTGCCAGTAGTCAGAACAGGGGTTCTAACTATGGCTACACCTTC - TRBJ1-2 TRBV19 TRBD1
CASSNPTSVGQFF TGCGCCAGCAGCAATCCTACTAGCGTCGGGCAGTTCTTC - TRBJ2-1 TRBV5-1 TRBD2
CASSSTSGGAYNEQFF TGCGCCAGCAGCTCTACTAGCGGGGGGGCCTACAATGAGCAGTTCTTC - TRBJ2-1 TRBV5-1 TRBD2
CASIRVAGINEQFF TGTGCCAGCATCAGAGTCGCAGGGATCAATGAGCAGTTCTTC - TRBJ2-1 TRBV7-2 -
CASSPPTGVGPTNEKLFF TGTGCCAGCAGCCCACCCACAGGGGTTGGCCCAACTAATGAAAAACTGTTTTTT - TRBJ1-4 TRBV21-1 -
CASTPTGSTNEKLFF TGTGCCAGCACACCCACAGGGTCAACTAATGAAAAACTGTTTTTT - TRBJ1-4 TRBV2 -
CASSPPSEGWAPHEQFF TGTGCCAGCAGTCCACCCAGTGAGGGATGGGCCCCCCATGAGCAGTTCTTC - TRBJ2-1 TRBV28 -
CASSTYRTGGNTIYF TGTGCCAGCAGCACCTACCGGACAGGGGGAAACACCATATATTTT - TRBJ1-3 TRBV5-8 TRBD1
CASSPDSGETQYF TGCGCCAGCAGCCCCGACAGTGGCGAGACCCAGTACTTC - TRBJ2-5 TRBV5-1 -
CAWAPGTGIYEQYF TGTGCCTGGGCCCCCGGGACAGGAATCTACGAGCAGTACTTC - TRBJ2-7 TRBV30 TRBD1
CASSLEGQANEQFF TGTGCCAGCAGCCTTGAGGGACAGGCAAACGAGCAGTTCTTC - TRBJ2-1 TRBV7-9 TRBD1
CATSREGGRLSYNEQFF TGTGCCACCAGCAGAGAGGGCGGGAGGTTATCCTACAATGAGCAGTTCTTC - TRBJ2-1 TRBV15 TRBD2
CASSPDILAGELFF TGTGCCAGCAGCCCAGACATCTTAGCCGGGGAGCTGTTTTTT once TRBJ2-2 TRBV6-5 -
CASSLGGVSSYEQYF TGTGCCAGCAGCCTAGGGGGAGTTAGCTCCTACGAGCAGTACTTC - TRBJ2-7 TRBV11-1 -
CSSSSDSYQPQHF TGTTCCAGCAGCTCGGACAGTTATCAGCCCCAGCATTTT - TRBJ1-5 TRBV7-9 -
CASSIAPRQAQNQPQHF TGTGCCAGTAGTATAGCCCCGCGACAGGCTCAAAATCAGCCCCAGCATTTT few TRBJ1-5 TRBV19 -
CASSDYSTDTQYF TGTGCCAGCAGCGATTATAGCACAGATACGCAGTATTTT - TRBJ2-3 TRBV9 -
CASSFRQGEAFF TGTGCCAGTAGTTTTAGACAGGGTGAAGCTTTCTTT few TRBJ1-1 TRBV19 TRBD1
CASSDFPENEKLFF TGTGCCAGCAGTGACTTTCCAGAAAATGAAAAACTGTTTTTT - TRBJ1-4 TRBV6-1 -
CAISETAGYEAFF TGTGCCATCAGTGAGACCGCAGGTTATGAAGCTTTCTTT - TRBJ1-1 TRBV10-3 -
CASSPRASGGQETQYF TGTGCCAGCAGTCCCAGAGCTAGCGGGGGTCAAGAGACCCAGTACTTC - TRBJ2-5 TRBV27 TRBD2
CASSILESGRDGYTF TGTGCCAGTAGTATTCTCGAGTCGGGTCGGGATGGCTACACCTTC - TRBJ1-2 TRBV19 -
CASSLTSGGAPDTQYF TGTGCCAGCAGTCTAACTAGCGGGGGGGCCCCGGATACGCAGTATTTT - TRBJ2-3 TRBV27 TRBD2
CAISEQADTDTQYF TGTGCCATCAGTGAGCAGGCCGACACAGATACGCAGTATTTT - TRBJ2-3 TRBV10-3 -
CASRTQGDSPLHF TGTGCCAGCAGGACACAGGGAGATTCACCCCTCCACTTT - TRBJ1-6 TRBV25-1 -
CASSQRLGQGGETQYF TGTGCCAGCAGCCAACGTTTGGGACAGGGAGGAGAGACCCAGTACTTC - TRBJ2-5 TRBV14 TRBD1
CSARLADDTEQFF TGCAGCGCCCGACTAGCGGACGACACTGAGCAGTTCTTC - TRBJ2-1 TRBV29-1 TRBD2
CATHSTSRSYNEQFF TGTGCCACCCATAGCACGTCAAGATCCTACAATGAGCAGTTCTTC - TRBJ2-1 TRBV27 -
CASSKVGGLNNEQFF TGTGCCAGCAGCAAAGTCGGGGGTCTTAACAATGAGCAGTTCTTC - TRBJ2-1 TRBV21-1 -
CASSLELARDTGELFF TGCGCCAGCAGCTTGGAACTAGCGCGGGACACCGGGGAGCTGTTTTTT few TRBJ2-2 TRBV5-1 TRBD2
CASSLGQLGNTIYF TGTGCCAGCAGCTTAGGACAATTGGGAAACACCATATATTTT - TRBJ1-3 TRBV11-3 -
CASSSPRGQGGTEAFF TGTGCCAGCAGTTCACCCCGGGGACAGGGGGGGACTGAAGCTTTCTTT - TRBJ1-1 TRBV6-5 TRBD1
CASSRIPGQGAHEQYF TGCGCCAGCAGCCGGATACCGGGACAGGGGGCACACGAGCAGTACTTC - TRBJ2-7 TRBV4-1 TRBD1
CASRGLAGTTDTQYF TGCGCCAGCAGAGGACTAGCGGGGACGACAGATACGCAGTATTTT - TRBJ2-3 TRBV5-1 TRBD2
CASSDKRELAKNIQYF TGTGCCAGCAGCGACAAAAGAGAACTAGCCAAAAACATTCAGTACTTC few TRBJ2-4 TRBV5-4 -
CASSSSPDRGGYNEQFF TGCGCCAGCAGCAGCTCACCGGACAGGGGGGGTTACAATGAGCAGTTCTTC - TRBJ2-1 TRBV5-1 TRBD1
CASSVGLAGGYGNNEQFF TGTGCCAGCAGCGTAGGACTAGCGGGAGGATATGGGAACAATGAGCAGTTCTTC few TRBJ2-1 TRBV9 TRBD2
CASSPLGTLSEKLFF TGTGCCAGTAGTCCTCTCGGGACACTATCTGAAAAACTGTTTTTT - TRBJ1-4 TRBV19 -
CASSSGLTTSYNEQFF TGTGCCAGCAGCTCGGGACTGACGACCTCCTACAATGAGCAGTTCTTC - TRBJ2-1 TRBV5-8 -
CAPKGDPNTEAFF TGTGCCCCCAAGGGGGACCCGAACACTGAAGCTTTCTTT - TRBJ1-1 TRBV27 -
CASSLEGAGGPLSEAFF TGCGCCAGCAGCTTGGAGGGGGCAGGGGGGCCTCTTTCTGAAGCTTTCTTT - TRBJ1-1 TRBV5-1 TRBD1
CASSVRLGQPYEQYF TGTGCCAGCAGCGTTCGGCTCGGACAACCATACGAGCAGTACTTC once TRBJ2-7 TRBV7-2 -